A single sample gave rise to the 31 T cell receptor beta chains below, sequenced in a study of blood T cells in healthy people across ages. Then a second PCR, running about 6 to 12 cycles, was carried out with a sample-barcoded 5' primer and a J-beta primer mix. TCRdb recomputed calls from the 5' RACE reads with MiXCR, one row per CDR3 protein. Of some 750,000 distinct CDR3 sequences listed, approximately 21% are singletons. The sequencing sample was made of blood. The origin of the receptors is a man between 65 and 85 years old in good health.

This chain joins TRBV9 and TRBJ2-5; perhaps TRBD1 as D (6 bases). Between the trimmed V and J ends, which lost 3 bases and 4 bases, there was a span of 13 bases. Germline loops: CDR1 SGDLS, CDR2 YYNGEE. This CDR3 is built from 14 residues. The CDR3 region is CASSGGQPRETQYF. The CDR3 DNA follows: TGTGCCAGCAGCGGAGGACAGCCGAGAGAGACCCAGTACTTC.

This rearrangement joins TRBV12-3 or TRBV12-4 to TRBJ1-2; D not resolved. The CDR3 runs 14 residues. With 2 bases removed from V and 5 bases from J, the gap between germline ends came to 12 bases. In DNA form, the CDR3 reads TGTGCCAGCAGTTTAAAGTCAGATACATATGGCTACACCTTC. Protein product: CASSLKSDTYGYTF.

This clonotype was observed a handful of times. This sequence joins TRBV24-1 and TRBJ2-3, with 7 bases lining up with TRBD2. CDR3 length equals 14 residues. CDR1 is KGHDR and CDR2 is SFDVKD in the germline V gene. The V and J ends lost 7 bases and 2 bases, in that order; junction bases with no gene match: 5. The chain's CDR3 is CATSLAGITDTQYF. In DNA, the CDR3 is TGTGCCACCAGCTTAGCGGGCATCACAGATACGCAGTATTTT.

This clonotype was seen a handful of times. V is TRBV20-1 and J is TRBJ1-5; 8 bases map to TRBD1. This CDR3 has 15 amino acids. Per the germline V gene, CDR1 is DFQATT and CDR2 is SNEGSKA (reference sequence). With V trimmed by 0 bases and J by 6 bases, 7 bases remained unmatched. The CDR3: CSARDLAGGIQPQHF. The CDR3 DNA follows: TGCAGTGCTAGAGATCTGGCAGGGGGCATTCAGCCCCAGCATTTT.

The chain carries TRBV28 and TRBJ2-2; 10 positions match TRBD2. The CDR3 has 16 residues. V shed 3 bases, J shed 2 bases, and the junction held 3 bases outside the gene matches. The germline gives CDR1 MDHEN, CDR2 SYDVKM. CDR3 nucleotides: TGTGCCAGCAGTTTGAGGACTAGCGGAAACACCGGGGAGCTGTTTTTT. Its translation: CASSLRTSGNTGELFF. Full variable domain (rest looked up from reference TRBV28 and TRBJ2-2): DVKVTQSSRYLVKRTGEKVFLECVQDMDHENMFWYRQDPGLGLRLIYFSYDVKMKEKGDIPEGYSVSREKKERFSLILESASTNQTSMYLCASSLRTSGNTGELFFGEGSRLTVL.

This chain connects TRBV7-7 to TRBJ2-3; the D is unclear. Trimming shortened V by 5 bases and J by 4 bases, and 13 bases separated the two germline ends. Germline CDR1 and CDR2: SSHAT and FNYEAQ (reference sequence). The length of the CDR3 is 14 residues. DNA for the CDR3: TGTGCCAGCAGCCCCATATCTGGGCCAGATACGCAGTATTTT. It translates to CASSPISGPDTQYF.

The table lists this clonotype with many counts. V gene TRBV9 combines with J gene TRBJ1-4, with TRBD1 identical over 9 bases. Germline V gives CDR1 SGDLS, CDR2 YYNGEE. V lost 4 bases and J lost 5; bases outside the gene matches: 3. CDR3 size: 14 residues. CDR3 nucleotides: TGTGCCAGCAGCAGACAGGGGGGAAATGAAAAACTGTTTTTT. Translating it yields CASSRQGGNEKLFF.

This clonotype was seen only a few times. The gene calls are TRBV4-2 and TRBJ2-1, with D uncertain. Between the trimmed V and J ends, which lost 2 bases and 7 bases, there was a span of 9 bases. CDR3 length equals 13 residues. Germline CDR1 LGHNA, CDR2 YNFKEQ. The CDR3 nucleotides are TGTGCCAGCAGCCAACTTGACACGAATGAGCAGTTCTTC. Residues: CASSQLDTNEQFF.

This rearrangement joins TRBV20-1 to TRBJ2-1, with D perhaps assigned TRBD1 or TRBD2 (5 bases each). There are 14 residues in the CDR3. Germline V CDR1 and CDR2: DFQATT, SNEGSKA (reference sequence). The V end lost 5 bases, the J end lost 7 bases, and 18 bases lay between the germline ends. Here the CDR3 DNA reads TGCAGTGCTGCGTCTAGCAGGGCTGGTAATGAGCAGTTCTTC. It encodes CSAASSRAGNEQFF.

This clonotype has only a few counts. The junction shows a germline mismatch at one end, possibly a read error. CDR3 sequence: CSASSESLLQETRYF. CDR3 sequence (DNA): TGCAGTGCCTCTAGCGAGTCACTCCTCCAAGAGACCCGGTACTTC. V usage is TRBV20-1 and J usage is TRBJ2-5; the D gene is possibly TRBD2 (6 bases). The CDR3 has 15 residues. Germline V CDR1 and CDR2: DFQATT, SNEGSKA (reference sequence).

This clonotype was observed a handful of times. The chain employs TRBV12-3 or TRBV12-4 and TRBJ2-5, with 8 bases aligning to TRBD1. V lost 7 bases and J lost 5; bases outside the gene matches: 9. The CDR3 totals 14 residues. The CDR3 is CASTNGQGVETQYF. CDR3 in DNA: TGTGCCAGCACCAATGGACAGGGAGTGGAGACCCAGTACTTC.

The chain uses TRBV19 and TRBJ1-1; D gene unclear. V was shortened by 6 bases and J by 2 bases, with 7 bases between the two germline ends. CDR1 is LNHDA, CDR2 SQIVND, per germline (reference sequence). There are 12 residues in the CDR3. This CDR3 reads CASSTPNTEAFF. CDR3 nucleotide sequence: TGTGCCAGTAGCACACCAAACACTGAAGCTTTCTTT.

This clonotype was found many times. This sequence joins TRBV25-1 and TRBJ2-3; no firm D call. CDR3 length: 13 residues. Germline V CDR1 and CDR2: MGHDK, SYGVNS. V lost 7 bases to trimming and J lost 5 bases, with 13 bases between them. The CDR3 region has the DNA TGTGCCAGCACGGAATGGGATAGAGATACGCAGTATTTT. It encodes CASTEWDRDTQYF.

On this clonotype: The junction departs from the called germline gene at one end, perhaps through a read error. This chain links TRBV12-3 or TRBV12-4 with TRBJ2-3, with a possible D match to TRBD1 (5 bases). This CDR3 comprises 15 residues. CDR3 loop: CASSLMARGTDAQYF. The CDR3 bases are TGTGCCAGCAGTTTAATGGCAAGGGGAACAGATGCGCAGTATTTT.

This clonotype has just a few counts. The V gene is TRBV20-1, the J gene TRBJ1-1, with 7 nucleotides matching TRBD1. The ends lost 3 bases at V and 3 bases at J; junction bases unmatched: 13. This CDR3 is built from 16 residues. The germline V gene has CDR1 DFQATT and CDR2 SNEGSKA (reference sequence). The CDR3 DNA reads as TGCAGTGCTAGGGAGAGGGGGGAGGGGGCGTACACTGAAGCTTTCTTT. This codes for CSARERGEGAYTEAFF.

The chain carries TRBV3-1 and TRBJ2-1; 14 bases are shared with TRBD2. Trimming at V came to 4 bases and at J to 9 bases, leaving 2 bases not matched to a gene. The CDR3 has 14 residues. CDR1 is LGHDT, CDR2 YNNKEL, per germline (reference sequence). CDR3 DNA: TGTGCCAGCAGCCCCGGGACTAGCGGGGGTGAGCAGTTCTTC. Protein: CASSPGTSGGEQFF.

In its sample, this clonotype was seen a few times. The rearrangement uses TRBV7-2 and TRBJ2-1; D is perhaps TRBD2 (6 bases). V lost 0 bases, J lost 7 bases, and 16 bases lay in between. The CDR3 is made up of 16 amino acids. Germline lookup yields CDR1 SGHTA and CDR2 FQGNSA. CDR3 sequence (DNA): TGTGCCAGCAGCTTAGCGATTGGAATAGCGGAGAATGAGCAGTTCTTC. Its translation is CASSLAIGIAENEQFF. Combining the CDR3 with reference TRBV7-2 and TRBJ2-1 gives the whole variable domain GAGVSQSPSNKVTEKGKDVELRCDPISGHTALYWYRQSLGQGLEFLIYFQGNSAPDKSGLPSDRFSAERTGGSVSTLTIQRTQQEDSAVYLCASSLAIGIAENEQFFGPGTRLTVL.

The chain has TRBV20-1 and TRBJ1-1, with 9 bases fitting TRBD1. With 5 bases clipped from V and 0 bases from J, the junction kept 4 bases outside the gene matches. Germline-derived CDR1 and CDR2 are DFQATT and SNEGSKA (reference sequence). This CDR3 contains 14 residues. The CDR3 DNA sequence: TGCAGTGCTCGACAGGGGGTGATGAACACTGAAGCTTTCTTT. Its protein product is CSARQGVMNTEAFF.

V is TRBV20-1 and J is TRBJ2-5; no definite D call. The germline V and J ends were trimmed by 5 bases and 5 bases, with 18 bases remaining between them. The CDR3 is 14 amino acids. Germline loops: CDR1 DFQATT, CDR2 SNEGSKA (reference sequence). CDR3 coding DNA: TGCAGTGCTGGCGAACTCCTAGATCGGGAGACCCAGTACTTC. Protein sequence: CSAGELLDRETQYF.

This clonotype has a handful of counts. The rearrangement uses TRBV6-2 or TRBV6-3 and TRBJ1-2, with D possibly TRBD1 on 5 matching bases. From germline, CDR1 is MNHEY and CDR2 SVGEGT. The CDR3 has 13 residues. V dropped 5 bases and J dropped 4 bases, with 11 bases sitting between them. CDR3: CASSADISYGYTF. CDR3 DNA: TGTGCCAGCAGTGCGGACATCTCCTATGGCTACACCTTC.

This clonotype was detected only a few times. Compared with germline, one end of the junction differs, possibly owing to a read error. The chain links TRBV28 to TRBJ1-4; no definite D call. The CDR3 totals 12 residues. Germline V gene data show CDR1 as MDHEN and CDR2 as SYDVKM. CDR3 coding DNA: TGTGCCTCCTGGGGAGGTGATGAAAAACTGCTTTTT. It yields the protein CASWGGDEKLLF.

This rearrangement joins TRBV11-2 to TRBJ1-6; TRBD1 might be the D (6 bases). The length of the CDR3 is 15 residues. Germline CDR1 and CDR2: SGHAT and FQNNGV. The V end was cut by 2 bases, the J end by 6 bases, with 11 bases between. For the CDR3, the DNA is TGTGCCAGCAGCTTAAGAGGGACATTTAATTCACCCCTCCACTTT. Encoded protein: CASSLRGTFNSPLHF.

This clonotype was counted ten times or more. DNA of the CDR3: TGTGCCAGCAGCCTGCGAAGAGTAGATGAGCAGTTCTTC. Amino acids: CASSLRRVDEQFF. V gene TRBV11-3 combines with J gene TRBJ2-1; the D is unclear. The CDR3 totals 13 residues. CDR1 and CDR2 (germline): SGHNT, YENEEA. Trimming took off 5 bases at V and 8 bases at J, with 13 bases between the two ends. Based on the CDR3 plus reference TRBV11-3 and TRBJ2-1, the full variable domain is EAGVVQSPRYKIIEKKQPVAFWCNPISGHNTLYWYLQNLGQGPELLIRYENEEAVDDSQLPKDRFSAERLKGVDSTLKIQPAELGDSAVYLCASSLRRVDEQFFGPGTRLTVL.

In this sample, this clonotype turned up a few times. The J gene is TRBJ2-1, the V gene TRBV3-1, with D hard to call. The J call is doubtful: the DNA matches TRBJ2-5 better. The CDR3 consists of 14 residues. The germline V gene has CDR1 LGHDT and CDR2 YNNKEL (reference sequence). The CDR3 here is CASSRNSGWETQYF. CDR3 DNA sequence: TGTGCCAGCAGTCGTAACTCCGGGTGGGAGACCCAGTACTTC.

This clonotype has more than one count but fewer than ten. The V gene is TRBV24-1, the J gene TRBJ2-5; 10 bases agree with TRBD2. Near its end, the DNA agrees better with TRBJ2-1, so the J call may be wrong. Germline V gene sequence: CDR1 KGHDR, CDR2 SFDVKD. The CDR3 loop spans 16 amino acids. The CDR3 DNA reads TGTGCCACCAGTGATTCTTCTAGCGGGAGTATTCATGAGCAGTTCTTC. This codes for CATSDSSSGSIHEQFF.

This clonotype was counted a few times. The V and J genes are TRBV7-9 and TRBJ2-2; D remains unclear. The CDR3 is made up of 12 amino acids. Trimming shortened V by 5 bases and J by 6 bases, and 7 bases separated the two germline ends. The germline V gene has CDR1 SEHNR and CDR2 FQNEAQ (reference sequence). The CDR3 protein is CASSKASGELFF. CDR3 sequence (DNA): TGTGCCAGCAGCAAGGCGTCCGGGGAGCTGTTTTTT.

The gene calls are TRBV7-8 and TRBJ2-3; 14 positions agree with TRBD2. The CDR3 sequence is 16 residues long. Per germline, CDR1 SGHVS and CDR2 FQNEAQ. With V trimmed by 6 bases and J by 5 bases, 7 bases remained unmatched. This chain's CDR3 is CASRRGTSGGGDTQYF. The CDR3 nucleotides read TGTGCCAGCAGACGCGGGACTAGCGGGGGCGGAGATACGCAGTATTTT.

This clonotype was seen more than once but under ten times. V gene TRBV6-1 combines with J gene TRBJ2-7; TRBD2 matches at 9 bases. The CDR3 loop spans 15 amino acids. With V trimmed by 6 bases and J by 1 base, 7 bases remained unmatched. CDR1 is MNHNS, CDR2 SASEGT, per germline. CDR3 DNA sequence: TGTGCCAGCAGACTAGCGGGCGCAACATCCTACGAGCAGTACGTC. It encodes CASRLAGATSYEQYV.

This clonotype has at least ten counts. The chain has TRBV24-1 and TRBJ2-1; D is possibly TRBD1 (6 bases). V was clipped by 4 bases and J by 3 bases, with 9 bases between them. CDR3 length equals 14 residues. Germline-derived CDR1 and CDR2 are KGHDR and SFDVKD. CDR3 region: CATSEGAGYNEQFF. The CDR3 DNA reads as TGTGCCACCAGTGAGGGGGCAGGCTACAATGAGCAGTTCTTC.

The rearrangement joins TRBV5-6 to TRBJ2-7, with no clear D. Germline V gene sequence: CDR1 SGHDT, CDR2 YYEEEE. This CDR3 is 15 amino acids long. The V gene lost 1 base and the J gene lost 5 bases, with 16 bases spanning the gap. Written as DNA, the CDR3 is TGTGCCAGCAGCTTGCCCGTTGGTGGGTTGGACGAGCAGTACTTC. Translating gives CASSLPVGGLDEQYF.

The chain has TRBV21-1 and TRBJ1-2. TRBV21-1 corresponds to a pseudogene. This CDR3 contains 12 residues. CDR3 nucleotide sequence: TGTGCCAGCAGCAAAGCGCGGACGGGCTACACCTTC. This encodes CASSKARTGYTF.